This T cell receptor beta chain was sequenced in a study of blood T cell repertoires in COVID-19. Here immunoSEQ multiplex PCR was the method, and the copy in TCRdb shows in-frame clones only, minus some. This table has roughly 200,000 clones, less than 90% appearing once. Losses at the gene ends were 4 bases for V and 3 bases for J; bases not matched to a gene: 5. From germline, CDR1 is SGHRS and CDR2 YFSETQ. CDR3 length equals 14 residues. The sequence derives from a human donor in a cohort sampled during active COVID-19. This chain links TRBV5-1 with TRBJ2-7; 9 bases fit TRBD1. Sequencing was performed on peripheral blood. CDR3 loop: CASSTGQGLYEQYF. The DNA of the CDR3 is TGCGCCAGCAGCACGGGACAGGGACTCTACGAGCAGTACTTC.